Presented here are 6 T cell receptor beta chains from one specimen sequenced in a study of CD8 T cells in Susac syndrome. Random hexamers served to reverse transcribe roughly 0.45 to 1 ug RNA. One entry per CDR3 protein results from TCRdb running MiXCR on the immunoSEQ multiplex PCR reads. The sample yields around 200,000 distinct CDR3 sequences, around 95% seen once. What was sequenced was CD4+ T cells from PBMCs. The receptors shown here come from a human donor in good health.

As DNA, the CDR3 is TGTGCCAGCAGCCCACCCCGACGGTCACCCCTCCACTTT. This sequence encodes CASSPPRRSPLHF. The V call is TRBV7-2, the J call TRBJ1-6; D is unresolved. Germline loops: CDR1 SGHTA, CDR2 FQGNSA. The V gene lost 5 bases and the J gene lost 10 bases, with 12 bases spanning the gap. This CDR3 comprises 13 residues.

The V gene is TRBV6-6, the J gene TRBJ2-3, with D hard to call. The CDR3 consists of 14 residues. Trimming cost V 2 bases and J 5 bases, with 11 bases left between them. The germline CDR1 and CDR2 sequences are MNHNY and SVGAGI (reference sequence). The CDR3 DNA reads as TGTGCCAGCAGTTACCCGCCTCGCTTAGATACGCAGTATTTT. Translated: CASSYPPRLDTQYF.

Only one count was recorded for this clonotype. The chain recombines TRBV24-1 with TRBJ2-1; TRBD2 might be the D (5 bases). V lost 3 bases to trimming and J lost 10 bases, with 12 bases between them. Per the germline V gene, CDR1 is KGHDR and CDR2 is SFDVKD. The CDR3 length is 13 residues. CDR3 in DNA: TGTGCCACCAGTGATCCGGACTTGATCGAGCAGTTCTTC. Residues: CATSDPDLIEQFF.

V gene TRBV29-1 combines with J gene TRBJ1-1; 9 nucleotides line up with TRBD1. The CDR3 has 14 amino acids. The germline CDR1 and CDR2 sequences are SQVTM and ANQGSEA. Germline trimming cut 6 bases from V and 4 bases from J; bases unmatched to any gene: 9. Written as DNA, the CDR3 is TGCAGCGTCGCCGAGACAGGGGGATTCACTGAAGCTTTCTTT. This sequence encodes CSVAETGGFTEAFF.

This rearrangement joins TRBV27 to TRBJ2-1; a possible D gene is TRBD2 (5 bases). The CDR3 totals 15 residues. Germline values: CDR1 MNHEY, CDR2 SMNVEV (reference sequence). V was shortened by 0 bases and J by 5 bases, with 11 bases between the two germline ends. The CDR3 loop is CASSLSRLAHNEQFF. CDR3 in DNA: TGTGCCAGCAGTTTATCGAGGCTAGCCCACAATGAGCAGTTCTTC.

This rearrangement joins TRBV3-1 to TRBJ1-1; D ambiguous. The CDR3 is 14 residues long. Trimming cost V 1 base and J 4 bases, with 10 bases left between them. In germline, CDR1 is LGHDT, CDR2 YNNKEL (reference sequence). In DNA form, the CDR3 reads TGTGCCAGCAGCCAAGGTCGTCAGACCACTGAAGCTTTCTTT. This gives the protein CASSQGRQTTEAFF.